This is a list of T cell receptor beta chains from one sample in a study of T cell changes during pregnancy in multiple sclerosis. Data came from immunoSEQ multiplex PCR; TCRdb stores just in-frame clones and leaves some out. The sample shows fewer than 40,000 clones, approximately 89% of them seen only once. Material: CD8+ T cells from peripheral blood mononuclear cells, obtained in the first trimester of pregnancy. All receptors derive from a female donor with multiple sclerosis, enrolled in a pregnancy study. Each CDR3 is given with its conserved first and last residue. Fields, in order: CDR3 length, V gene, J gene, clone size, D gene, CDR3 protein, CDR3 DNA. A D gene is named only where the DNA matches it firmly. Rows may omit the clone size; those that give it use once, few, many or a size class.

14,TRBV4-1,TRBJ2-3,-,-,CASSPTGLTDTQYF,TGCGCCAGCAGCCCGACAGGCCTCACAGATACGCAGTATTTT
16,TRBV27,TRBJ2-7,-,-,CASSLFRTVASYEQYF,TGTGCCAGCAGTTTATTCCGGACAGTGGCCTCCTACGAGCAGTACTTC
13,TRBV30,TRBJ2-2,-,-,CARTGANTGELFF,TGTGCCAGGACCGGGGCGAACACCGGGGAGCTGTTTTTT
15,TRBV4-2,TRBJ2-7,-,TRBD2,CASSQETSGSYEQYF,TGTGCCAGCAGCCAAGAGACTAGCGGCTCCTACGAGCAGTACTTC
14,TRBV6-1,TRBJ1-5,-,-,CASSDWAGNQPQHF,TGTGCCAGCAGTGATTGGGCAGGGAATCAGCCCCAGCATTTT
15,TRBV13,TRBJ2-5,-,-,CASSFPSGGQETQYF,TGTGCCAGCAGCTTCCCCAGCGGCGGTCAAGAGACCCAGTACTTC
15,TRBV19,TRBJ2-1,-,TRBD2,CASSPGTRSYNEQFF,TGTGCCAGTAGCCCCGGGACTAGGTCCTACAATGAGCAGTTCTTC
14,TRBV4-1,TRBJ2-7,-,-,CASSHLGGSYEQYF,TGCGCCAGCAGCCATTTAGGGGGCTCCTACGAGCAGTACTTC
14,TRBV27,TRBJ2-7,-,TRBD1,CASSSGTGVFEQYF,TGTGCCAGCAGTTCGGGGACAGGGGTTTTCGAGCAGTACTTC
14,TRBV4-1,TRBJ2-7,-,TRBD1,CASSPGTGTNEQYF,TGCGCCAGCAGCCCGGGGACAGGGACGAACGAGCAGTACTTC
14,TRBV4-1,TRBJ1-2,few,TRBD1,CASSHPLGTGGYTF,TGCGCCAGCAGCCATCCCCTAGGGACAGGGGGCTACACCTTC
15,TRBV4-1,TRBJ1-3,-,-,CASSPDTSSGNTIYF,TGCGCCAGCAGCCCCGACACCTCCTCTGGAAACACCATATATTTT
14,TRBV9,TRBJ1-1,-,-,CASSGGSTGHEAFF,TGTGCCAGCAGCGGGGGATCCACAGGGCATGAAGCTTTCTTT
16,TRBV28,TRBJ2-5,-,-,CASSLPRRDLQETQYF,TGTGCCAGCAGTTTGCCCCGGAGGGATCTTCAAGAGACCCAGTACTTC
12,TRBV10-3,TRBJ2-7,-,-,CAISEELLEQYF,TGTGCCATCAGTGAGGAGCTGCTCGAGCAGTACTTC
12,TRBV10-2,TRBJ2-7,-,-,CASRSDSYEQYF,TGCGCCAGCAGGTCCGACAGCTACGAGCAGTACTTC
13,TRBV6-4,TRBJ1-1,-,-,CASSEQGNTEAFF,TGTGCCAGCAGTGAACAGGGGAACACTGAAGCTTTCTTT
13,TRBV7-3,TRBJ2-1,-,-,CASSLWPGNEQFF,TGTGCCAGCAGCCTCTGGCCTGGCAATGAGCAGTTCTTC
14,TRBV7-9,TRBJ1-2,few,-,CASSDTYVHYGYTF,TGTGCCAGCAGTGATACATATGTACACTATGGCTACACCTTC
13,TRBV27,TRBJ1-5,-,-,CASSLWANQPQHF,TGTGCCAGCAGTTTATGGGCAAATCAGCCCCAGCATTTT
14,TRBV9,TRBJ2-2,-,-,CASSVIQNTGELFF,TGTGCCAGCAGCGTAATCCAGAACACCGGGGAGCTGTTTTTT
14,TRBV7-9,TRBJ1-5,-,-,CASSLGQGDQPQHF,TGTGCCAGCAGCTTAGGTCAGGGCGATCAGCCCCAGCATTTT
15,TRBV9,TRBJ2-5,-,TRBD1,CASSPFMDRSETQYF,TGTGCCAGCAGCCCATTTATGGACAGGTCGGAGACCCAGTACTTC
16,TRBV27,TRBJ2-7,-,TRBD1,CASSPRTGELSYEQYF,TGTGCCAGCAGCCCACGCACAGGGGAACTATCCTACGAGCAGTACTTC
13,TRBV5-6,TRBJ2-1,-,-,CASSLLPVNEQFF,TGTGCCAGCAGCTTGCTCCCAGTGAATGAGCAGTTCTTC
14,TRBV7-9,TRBJ1-2,-,TRBD1,CASSPTTGVVGYTF,TGTGCCAGCAGTCCTACTACAGGGGTTGTAGGCTACACCTTC
15,TRBV5-6,TRBJ2-3,-,TRBD1,CASSSDRGSADTQYF,TGTGCCAGCAGCTCAGACAGGGGTTCGGCAGATACGCAGTATTTT
14,TRBV5-8,TRBJ2-7,-,TRBD1,CASSTGTGAYEQYF,TGTGCCAGCAGCACCGGGACAGGAGCCTACGAGCAGTACTTC
14,TRBV27,TRBJ1-5,-,-,CASSLQGAHQPQHF,TGTGCCAGCAGTCTACAGGGAGCACATCAGCCCCAGCATTTT
17,TRBV5-1,TRBJ2-1,-,-,CASSFPAERAPYNEQFF,TGCGCCAGCAGCTTCCCAGCGGAGAGGGCCCCCTACAATGAGCAGTTCTTC
15,TRBV5-1,TRBJ2-3,-,TRBD1,CASTTGAVITDTQYF,TGCGCCAGCACCACAGGGGCAGTCATCACAGATACGCAGTATTTT
20,TRBV28,TRBJ2-5,once,TRBD2,CASSPRERLAGEKSKETQYF,TGTGCCAGCAGTCCTCGGGAAAGACTAGCGGGGGAAAAATCGAAAGAGACCCAGTACTTC
13,TRBV6-1,TRBJ2-7,-,TRBD2,CASLTSGRGEQYF,TGTGCCAGCTTGACTAGCGGGAGAGGGGAGCAGTACTTC
13,TRBV9,TRBJ2-7,-,-,CASSSGISYEQYF,TGTGCCAGCAGCTCAGGGATTTCCTACGAGCAGTACTTC
15,TRBV5-1,TRBJ2-7,-,TRBD2,CASSWGTSGAYEQYF,TGCGCCAGCAGCTGGGGGACTAGCGGGGCGTACGAGCAGTACTTC
17,TRBV27,TRBJ2-4,-,TRBD2,CASSPRTMRERTDIQYF,TGTGCCAGCAGTCCAAGGACTATGCGGGAGAGGACGGACATTCAGTACTTC
14,TRBV2,TRBJ1-2,-,-,CASSEVAGALGYTF,TGTGCCAGCAGTGAAGTGGCAGGGGCGCTGGGCTACACCTTC
14,TRBV29-1,TRBJ2-7,-,-,CSVGLPSTGNEQYF,TGCAGCGTCGGCCTACCATCAACAGGGAACGAGCAGTACTTC
15,TRBV5-1,TRBJ2-5,-,TRBD2,CASSPVAAGGETQYF,TGCGCCAGCAGCCCAGTGGCAGCGGGAGGAGAGACCCAGTACTTC
14,TRBV4-1,TRBJ2-1,-,-,CASSQVSHTTEQFF,TGCGCCAGCAGCCAAGTATCCCACACTACTGAGCAGTTCTTC
17,TRBV4-3,TRBJ2-1,-,TRBD2,CASSPGTSGSSYNEQFF,TGCGCCAGCAGCCCCGGGACTAGCGGGAGCTCCTACAATGAGCAGTTCTTC
12,TRBV9,TRBJ2-1,-,TRBD1,CASSPGGNEQFF,TGTGCCAGCAGCCCAGGGGGAAATGAGCAGTTCTTC
13,TRBV29-1,TRBJ2-7,-,-,CSVVPSSSYEQYF,TGCAGCGTTGTCCCCTCGAGCTCCTACGAGCAGTACTTC
14,TRBV4-1,TRBJ1-5,-,-,CASSRDIWDQPQHF,TGCGCCAGCAGCCGCGACATCTGGGATCAGCCCCAGCATTTT
15,TRBV4-3,TRBJ2-7,-,-,CASSQFQGPGHEQYF,TGCGCCAGCAGCCAATTTCAAGGGCCAGGGCACGAGCAGTACTTC
12,TRBV11-3,TRBJ2-1,-,TRBD2,CASSGTYNEQFF,TGTGCCAGTAGCGGGACATACAATGAGCAGTTCTTC
15,TRBV19,TRBJ1-5,-,-,CASTPGGNSNQPQHF,TGTGCCAGTACCCCAGGCGGGAATAGCAATCAGCCCCAGCATTTT
13,TRBV19,TRBJ1-5,-,-,CAGGGVGNQPQHF,TGTGCCGGTGGGGGGGTTGGCAATCAGCCCCAGCATTTT
16,TRBV9,TRBJ2-3,once,-,CASSHPQSGSTDTQYF,TGTGCCAGCAGCCATCCCCAAAGCGGGAGCACAGATACGCAGTATTTT